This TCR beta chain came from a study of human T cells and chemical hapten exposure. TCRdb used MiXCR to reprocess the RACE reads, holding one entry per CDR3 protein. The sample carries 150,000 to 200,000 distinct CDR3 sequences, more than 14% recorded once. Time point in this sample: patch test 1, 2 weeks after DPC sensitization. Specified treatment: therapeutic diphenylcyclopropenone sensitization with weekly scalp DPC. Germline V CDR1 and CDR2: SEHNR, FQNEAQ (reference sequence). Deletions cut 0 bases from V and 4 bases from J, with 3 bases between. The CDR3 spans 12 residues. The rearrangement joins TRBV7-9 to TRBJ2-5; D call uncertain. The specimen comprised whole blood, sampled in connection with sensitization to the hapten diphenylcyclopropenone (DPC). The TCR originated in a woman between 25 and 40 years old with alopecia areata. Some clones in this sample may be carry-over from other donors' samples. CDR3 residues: CASSLALETQYF. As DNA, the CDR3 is TGTGCCAGCAGCTTAGCACTAGAGACCCAGTACTTC.